This T cell receptor beta chain originates from a study of T cells in Graves' hyperthyroidism and ophthalmopathy. The ends lost 6 bases at V and 6 bases at J; junction bases unmatched: 22. The CDR3 loop spans 19 amino acids. Per the germline V gene, CDR1 is KGHSH and CDR2 is LQKENI. The CDR3 regions of TCR beta were amplified from RNA transcripts. A set of HTBI primers served as the primers for a first-round RT-PCR of the TCR CDR3. Each CDR3 protein is one row after TCRdb ran MiXCR on the multiplex PCR reads. The data hold about 720,000 distinct CDR3 sequences, with about 16% observed a single time. Participants, patients aged 18 to 65, had newly diagnosed hyperthyroidism with a duration under 2 months. Diagnosis relied on clinical symptoms, serum thyroxine and TRAb, thyroid ultrasound and orbital computed tomography.

Sample: blood. The V and J genes are TRBV18 and TRBJ2-1; TRBD1 agrees at 8 bases. This TCR came from a man aged 18 to 30 with Graves' hyperthyroidism. In DNA, the CDR3 is TGTGCCAGCTCCCCCCCGGACAGGGAAGCTTTCCCAACTAGCAATGAGCAGTTCTTC. Translated, it gives CASSPPDREAFPTSNEQFF.